Below are 2 T cell receptor beta chains sequenced from a single sample in a study of glioma-infiltrating T cells after dendritic cell vaccination. Time point defined: after dendritic cell vaccination, including at tumor progression/relapse. Profiling relied on immunoSEQ multiplex PCR, and the TCRdb table lists in-frame clones only, not all of them. The sample holds around 83,000 clones; roughly 85% are singletons and the top ten take approximately 8%. This material consisted of blood, taken after dendritic cell vaccination. The receptors stem from a human donor with glioblastoma.

The V gene is TRBV9, the J gene TRBJ2-3, with D perhaps TRBD1 (6 bases). V was cut by 3 bases and J by 6 bases, with 11 bases left in between. The CDR3 sequence is 13 residues long. Per the germline V gene, CDR1 is SGDLS and CDR2 is YYNGEE. The CDR3 sequence is CASSANQGDTQYF. DNA of the CDR3: TGTGCCAGCAGCGCAAACCAGGGGGATACGCAGTATTTT.

This chain links TRBV20-1 with TRBJ1-2; D ambiguous. Trimming took off 6 bases at V and 4 bases at J, with 9 bases between the two ends. Germline V CDR1 and CDR2: DFQATT, SNEGSKA (reference sequence). This CDR3 comprises 11 residues. The CDR3 nucleotides read TGCAGTGCCACGCAGTTCTATGGCTACACCTTC. Protein product: CSATQFYGYTF.